This T cell receptor delta chain was obtained from a study of DNA immune sequencing with unique molecular identifiers. As for the study in general: γδ T cells were magnetically enriched from buffy coats; genomic DNA was sequenced.

All 8 TRDV and 4 TRDJ genes were targeted in 32-plex amplification of genomic DNA. Adapter PCR followed 3 barcoding PCR cycles that attached a 12-nucleotide UMI. TCRdb ran CATT on the multiplex PCR reads. Among more than 2,000 delta-chain clones listed, 8.4% were seen once. Study-wide points: The most frequent TRD pairing among healthy donor clonotypes was TRDV2-TRDJ1.

As to this clone: Antigen: not known. The junction departs from germline at one end; a sequencing error may be responsible.

The germline CDR1 and CDR2 sequences are TSWWSYY and QGS. This CDR3 region has 25 residues. This chain uses TRDV1 with TRDJ1, with a weak D call TRDD2 (7 bases). TCRdb carries no J gene annotation; the J gene was assigned here by matching the DNA with germline. Sequencing used gamma-delta T cells enriched from blood buffy coat, or unenriched PBMCs (not recorded which). This clonotype was obtained from a human donor in good health. CDR3 sequence reads: CALREPLRGAFLHTGPSPYTDKLIF. DNA for the CDR3: TGTGCTCTTAGGGAACCACTTCGGGGGGCTTTCCTACATACTGGGCCAAGCCCGTACACCGATAAACTCATCTTT.